The present T cell receptor beta chain was sequenced within a study of blood T cell repertoires in COVID-19. About the study: The United States, Italy and Spain were the sources of the acute and convalescent COVID-19 samples.

The CDR3 loop spans 16 amino acids. Germline CDR1 reads MNHEY; CDR2 reads SMNVEV (reference sequence). V shed 8 bases, J shed 9 bases, and the junction held 14 bases outside the gene matches. Per the authors' pipeline: Estimates of nucleated cell counts were drawn from the amplification of reference gene primers. Using immunoSEQ multiplex PCR, the repertoire was profiled, and TCRdb retains in-frame clones only, with some absent. V and J calls and clone size are copied from that table; D and trimming were computed from the DNA. The data hold 200,000 to 250,000 clones, with approximately 85% observed a single time. Seattle patient enrollment occurred during active infection, with longitudinal follow-up thereafter.

This chain uses TRBV27 with TRBJ2-1; 12 positions agree with TRBD1. The sample was peripheral blood. This receptor was taken from a woman of 80 years or more with COVID-19, enrolled during active disease. The CDR3 DNA reads TGTGCCAGCCGTGACGAACGGGACAGGGGGCGCGGTGAGCAGTTCTTC. Protein sequence: CASRDERDRGRGEQFF.